Listed below are T cell receptor beta chains from one sample, sequenced in a study of blood T cell repertoires in COVID-19. The method was immunoSEQ multiplex PCR; TCRdb's version includes in-frame clones alone and lacks a portion of them. The sample holds some 320,000 clones, almost 85% seen once. Input material: peripheral blood. The receptors derive from a human donor in a cohort sampled during active COVID-19. Both conserved end residues are part of each CDR3.

V gene,CDR3 protein
TRBV4-1,CASSQDPGTREKLFF
TRBV6-5,CASRIGGSSYNEQFF
TRBV30,CAWDAWRGVNEQFF
TRBV7-3,CASSVGGSSYNEQFF
TRBV11-1,CASSWEGTEAFF
TRBV27,CASGRDSVNQPQHF
TRBV19,CASTPQVGGSTEAFF
TRBV24-1,CATSPGTGGYQPQHF
TRBV20-1,CSASPRDNPFGYTF
TRBV30,CAWAREAGYEQYF
TRBV14,CASSQESVTSGWSIETQYF
TRBV19,CASSHQGAGELFF
TRBV3-1/TRBV3-2,CASSQTDRGSNEQFF
TRBV7-8,CASSRGLAGVSSYNEQFF
TRBV6-5,CASTRGSHGYTF
TRBV7-6,CASSLLGGLEYNEQFF
TRBV6-5,CASSYSGQGLGEQYF
TRBV6-5,CASSEGEGNQPQHF
TRBV7-6,CASSLRGGNTGELFF
TRBV7-8,CASSLSWTGGVEQYF
TRBV18,CASSPPDTYEQYF
TRBV9,CASSPSRANYGYTF
TRBV7-2,CASSLETGNQPQHF
TRBV30,CAWTATGTSGYTF
TRBV7-2,CASKLWSESPLHF
TRBV7-3,CASSSAGTSGDTQYF
TRBV7-2,CASRLIPQGQGDEKLFF